These 5 T cell receptor beta chains came from one sample sequenced in a study of blood T cell repertoires in COVID-19. TCRdb's copy holds only in-frame clones and misses some; the assay was immunoSEQ multiplex PCR. The data hold tens of thousands of clones, with about nine tenths observed a single time. Sequencing was done on a sample of peripheral blood. These receptor sequences come from a man aged 65 to 79 with acute or convalescent COVID-19.

The chain carries TRBV28 and TRBJ2-3, with unresolved D. CDR3 length equals 13 residues. The V gene lost 2 bases and the J gene lost 0 bases, with 3 bases spanning the gap. Germline V gives CDR1 MDHEN, CDR2 SYDVKM. The DNA of the CDR3 is TGTGCCAGCAGTTTACCGAGCACAGATACGCAGTATTTT. Encoded protein: CASSLPSTDTQYF.

V is TRBV6-5 and J is TRBJ2-7; 9 nucleotides line up with TRBD1. The CDR3 length is 15 residues. Trimming cost V 6 bases and J 3 bases; bases outside gene matches: 9. CDR1 and CDR2 from the germline V gene are MNHEY and SVGAGI. The CDR3: CASSRDRDRLYEQYF. CDR3 nucleotide sequence: TGTGCCAGCAGCAGGGACAGGGACCGACTCTACGAGCAGTACTTC.

This chain joins TRBV11-1 and TRBJ1-4; maybe TRBD1 (5 bases). The CDR3 runs to 15 residues. V lost 1 base and J lost 4, with 10 bases in between. Germline CDR1 reads SGHAT; CDR2 reads FQDESV (reference sequence). The CDR3: CASSLVSGFNEKLFF. In DNA, the CDR3 is TGTGCCAGCAGCTTAGTATCAGGGTTTAATGAAAAACTGTTTTTT.

The rearrangement uses TRBV2 and TRBJ2-2; possible D gene TRBD1, 6 bases. V lost 7 bases, J lost 6 bases, and 12 bases lay in between. Germline V gives CDR1 SNHLY, CDR2 FYNNEI. The CDR3 has 13 amino acids. As DNA, the CDR3 is TGTGCCAGCAACAGGGAGAATGCCGGGGAGCTGTTTTTT. Protein product: CASNRENAGELFF.

The chain joins TRBV18 to TRBJ2-6; 12 positions match TRBD2. The CDR3 runs to 19 residues. The germline gives CDR1 KGHSH, CDR2 LQKENI. After removal of 4 bases from V and 2 bases from J, the junction contained 9 bases not matched to a gene. The CDR3 nucleotides are TGTGCCAGCTCACAAGGACTAGCGGGATGGATGACTGGGGCCAACGTCCTGACTTTC. Encoded protein: CASSQGLAGWMTGANVLTF. The variable domain in full, with the rest retrieved from reference TRBV18 and TRBJ2-6, is NAGVMQNPRHLVRRRGQEARLRCSPMKGHSHVYWYRQLPEEGLKFMVYLQKENIIDESGMPKERFSAEFPKEGPSILRIQQVVRGDSAAYFCASSQGLAGWMTGANVLTFGAGSRLTVL.